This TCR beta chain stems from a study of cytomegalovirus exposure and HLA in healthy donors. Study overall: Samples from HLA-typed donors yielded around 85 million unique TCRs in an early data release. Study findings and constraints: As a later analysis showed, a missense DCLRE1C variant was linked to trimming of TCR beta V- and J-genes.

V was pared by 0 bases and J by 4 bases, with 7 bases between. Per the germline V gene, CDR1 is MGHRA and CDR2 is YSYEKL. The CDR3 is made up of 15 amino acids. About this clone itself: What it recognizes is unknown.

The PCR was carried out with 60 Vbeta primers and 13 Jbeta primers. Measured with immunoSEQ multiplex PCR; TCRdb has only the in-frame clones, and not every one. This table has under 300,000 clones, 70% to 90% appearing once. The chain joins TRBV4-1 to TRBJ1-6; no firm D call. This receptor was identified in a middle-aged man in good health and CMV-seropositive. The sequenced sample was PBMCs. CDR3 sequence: CASSQDSRYNSPLHF. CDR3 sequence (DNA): TGCGCCAGCAGCCAAGATAGTCGTTATAATTCACCCCTCCACTTT.